The clone carrying this T cell receptor (beta chain) was detected many times. Its target is unknown. Unique molecular identifiers were incorporated into the prepared TCRbeta library. Each CDR3 protein is one row after TCRdb ran MiXCR on the PCR reads. The table lists 440,000 or so distinct CDR3 sequences, roughly two fifths of them singletons. This entry comes from a study of T-cell reconstitution after alpha-beta-depleted transplantation in children. General study results and limits: Alpha-beta T cells present about two months after transplant were reported to originate from several hundred expanded graft clones. Surviving recipient T cells and intrathymic progenitors accounted for some patients' high TCRbeta diversity at day 60. By one year post-transplant, T-cell counts and diversity largely arose from T cells that were newly produced.

Sequencing used PBMCs, obtained before TCRalphabeta/CD19-depleted stem cell transplant. The source of this sequence is a girl aged 2 to 9 with aplastic anemia, due to receive a stem cell transplant.

CDR3 residues: CAIRDTAGQPQHF. In DNA, the CDR3 is TGTGCCATCAGGGACACCGCGGGGCAGCCCCAGCATTTT. This chain joins TRBV10-3 and TRBJ1-5; tentative D call: TRBD1 (5 bases). The CDR3 has 13 amino acids. Germline lookup yields CDR1 ENHRY and CDR2 SYGVKD. V gave up 6 bases and J gave up 7 bases, with 13 bases separating them.